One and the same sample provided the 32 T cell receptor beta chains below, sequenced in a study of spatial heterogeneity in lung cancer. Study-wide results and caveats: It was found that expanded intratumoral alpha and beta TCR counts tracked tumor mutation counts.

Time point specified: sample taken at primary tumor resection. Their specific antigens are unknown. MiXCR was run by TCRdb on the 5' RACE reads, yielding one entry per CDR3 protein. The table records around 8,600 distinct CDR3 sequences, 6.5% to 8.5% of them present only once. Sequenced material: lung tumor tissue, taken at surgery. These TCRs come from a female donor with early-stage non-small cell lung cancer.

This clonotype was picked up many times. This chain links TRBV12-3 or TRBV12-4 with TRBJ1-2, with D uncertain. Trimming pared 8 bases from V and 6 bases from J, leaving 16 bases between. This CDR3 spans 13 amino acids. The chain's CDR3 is CASGLSGGHGYTF. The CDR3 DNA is TGTGCCAGCGGACTATCAGGTGGGCATGGCTACACCTTC.

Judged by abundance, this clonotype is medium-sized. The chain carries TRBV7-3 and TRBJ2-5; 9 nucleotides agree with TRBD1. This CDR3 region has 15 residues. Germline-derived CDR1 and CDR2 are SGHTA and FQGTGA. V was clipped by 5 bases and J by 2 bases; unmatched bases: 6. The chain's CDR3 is CASSPGTGHQETQYF. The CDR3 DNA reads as TGTGCCAGCAGCCCCGGGACAGGGCATCAAGAGACCCAGTACTTC. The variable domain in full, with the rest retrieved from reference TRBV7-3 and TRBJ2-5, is GAGVSQTPSNKVTEKGKYVELRCDPISGHTALYWYRQSLGQGPEFLIYFQGTGAADDSGLPNDRFFAVRPEGSVSTLKIQRTERGDSAVYLCASSPGTGHQETQYFGPGTRLLVL.

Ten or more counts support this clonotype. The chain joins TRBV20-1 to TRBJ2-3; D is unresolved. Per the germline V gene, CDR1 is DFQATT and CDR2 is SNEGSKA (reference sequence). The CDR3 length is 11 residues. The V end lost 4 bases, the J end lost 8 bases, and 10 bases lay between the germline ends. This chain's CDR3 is CSATDPRTQYF. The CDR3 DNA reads TGCAGTGCTACCGATCCCCGTACGCAGTATTTT.

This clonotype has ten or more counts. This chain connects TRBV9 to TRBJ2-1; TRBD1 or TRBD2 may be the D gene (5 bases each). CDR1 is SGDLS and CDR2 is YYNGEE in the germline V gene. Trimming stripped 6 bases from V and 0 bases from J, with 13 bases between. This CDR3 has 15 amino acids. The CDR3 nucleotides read TGTGCCAGCACGCCGCCGAGGGGCTCCTACAATGAGCAGTTCTTC. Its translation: CASTPPRGSYNEQFF.

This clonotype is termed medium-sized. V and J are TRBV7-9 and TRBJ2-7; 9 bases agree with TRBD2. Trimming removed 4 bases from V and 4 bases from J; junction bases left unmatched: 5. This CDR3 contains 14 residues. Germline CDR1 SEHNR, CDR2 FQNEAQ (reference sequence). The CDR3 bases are TGTGCCAGCAGCTATAGCGGGAGCTTATACGAGCAGTACTTC. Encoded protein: CASSYSGSLYEQYF.

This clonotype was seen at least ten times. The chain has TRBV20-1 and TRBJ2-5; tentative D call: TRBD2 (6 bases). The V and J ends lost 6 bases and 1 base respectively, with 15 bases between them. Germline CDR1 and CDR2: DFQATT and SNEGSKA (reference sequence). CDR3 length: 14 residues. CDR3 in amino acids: CSARRGSGQETQYF. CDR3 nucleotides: TGCAGTGCCAGAAGGGGTAGCGGCCAAGAGACCCAGTACTTC.

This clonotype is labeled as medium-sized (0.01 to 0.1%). CDR3 coding DNA: TGTGCCAGCAGCTGGAGGCGGAACACTGAAGCTTTCTTT. Its translation is CASSWRRNTEAFF. The chain combines TRBV7-3 with TRBJ1-1; D is unresolved. Germline V gene sequence: CDR1 SGHTA, CDR2 FQGTGA. The ends were cut back, 4 bases at V and 1 base at J, with 7 bases in the middle. This CDR3 contains 13 residues. Complete variable domain (other parts from reference TRBV7-3 and TRBJ1-1): GAGVSQTPSNKVTEKGKYVELRCDPISGHTALYWYRQSLGQGPEFLIYFQGTGAADDSGLPNDRFFAVRPEGSVSTLKIQRTERGDSAVYLCASSWRRNTEAFFGQGTRLTVV.

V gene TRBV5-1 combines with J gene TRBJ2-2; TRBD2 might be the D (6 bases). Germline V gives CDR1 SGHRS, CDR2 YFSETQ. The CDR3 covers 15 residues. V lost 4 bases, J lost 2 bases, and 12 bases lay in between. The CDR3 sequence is CASSPEGLNTGELFF. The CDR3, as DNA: TGCGCCAGCAGCCCGGAGGGCCTAAACACCGGGGAGCTGTTTTTT. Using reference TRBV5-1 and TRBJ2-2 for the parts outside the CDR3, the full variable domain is KAGVTQTPRYLIKTRGQQVTLSCSPISGHRSVSWYQQTPGQGLQFLFEYFSETQRNKGNFPGRFSGRQFSNSRSEMNVSTLELGDSALYLCASSPEGLNTGELFFGEGSRLTVL.

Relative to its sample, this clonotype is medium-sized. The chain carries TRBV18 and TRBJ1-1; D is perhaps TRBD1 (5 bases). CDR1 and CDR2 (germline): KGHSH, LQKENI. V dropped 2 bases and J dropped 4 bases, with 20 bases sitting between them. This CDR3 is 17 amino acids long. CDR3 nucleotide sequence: TGTGCCAGCTCACCATACGCCCACACCGGGGCGGTCACTGAAGCTTTCTTT. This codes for CASSPYAHTGAVTEAFF. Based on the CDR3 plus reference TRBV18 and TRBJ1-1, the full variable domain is NAGVMQNPRHLVRRRGQEARLRCSPMKGHSHVYWYRQLPEEGLKFMVYLQKENIIDESGMPKERFSAEFPKEGPSILRIQQVVRGDSAAYFCASSPYAHTGAVTEAFFGQGTRLTVV.

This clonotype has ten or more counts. This chain's CDR3 is CASSSSGRANEQFF. CDR3 coding DNA: TGCGCCAGCAGCTCGAGCGGGAGGGCGAATGAGCAGTTCTTC. The chain couples TRBV5-1 to TRBJ2-1, with TRBD2 identical over 10 bases. CDR1 is SGHRS, CDR2 YFSETQ, per germline. The V gene end was trimmed by 3 bases and the J gene end by 7 bases; junction bases not matched to a gene: 4. This CDR3 comprises 14 residues.

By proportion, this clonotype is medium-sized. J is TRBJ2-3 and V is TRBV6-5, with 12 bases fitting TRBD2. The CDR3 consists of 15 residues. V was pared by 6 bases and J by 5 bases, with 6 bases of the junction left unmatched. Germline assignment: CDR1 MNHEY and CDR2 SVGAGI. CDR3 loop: CASRRLAGVGDTQYF. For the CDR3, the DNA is TGTGCCAGCAGAAGACTAGCGGGAGTGGGAGATACGCAGTATTTT.

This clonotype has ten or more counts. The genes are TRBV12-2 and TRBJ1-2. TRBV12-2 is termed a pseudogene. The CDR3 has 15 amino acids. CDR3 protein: CASRPRLGADYGYTF. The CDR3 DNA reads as TGTGCAAGTCGCCCTCGCCTTGGGGCTGACTATGGCTACACCTTC.

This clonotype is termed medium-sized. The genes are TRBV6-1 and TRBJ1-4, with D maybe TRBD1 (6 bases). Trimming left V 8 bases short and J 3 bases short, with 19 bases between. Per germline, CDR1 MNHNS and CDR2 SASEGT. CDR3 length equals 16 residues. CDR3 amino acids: CASRAFIRGANEKLFF. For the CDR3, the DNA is TGTGCCAGCCGTGCTTTCATCAGGGGTGCTAATGAAAAACTGTTTTTT.

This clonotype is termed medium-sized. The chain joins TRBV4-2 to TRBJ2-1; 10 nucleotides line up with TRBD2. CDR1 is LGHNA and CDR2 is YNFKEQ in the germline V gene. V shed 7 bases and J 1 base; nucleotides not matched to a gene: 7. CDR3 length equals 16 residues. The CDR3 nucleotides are TGTGCCAGCACCAAGACTAGCGGGCAATCCTACAATGAGCAGTTCTTC. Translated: CASTKTSGQSYNEQFF.

CDR3 sequence (DNA): TGTGCCAGCTGTACGACCAATGAGCAGTTCTTC. It is translated as CASCTTNEQFF. The V call is TRBV2, the J call TRBJ2-1; D is unclear. The CDR3 loop spans 11 amino acids. The V and J ends lost 8 bases and 6 bases respectively, with 8 bases between them. Germline V gene data show CDR1 as SNHLY and CDR2 as FYNNEI.

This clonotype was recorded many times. CDR3 protein: CSAEDYQFTGELFF. CDR3 nucleotide sequence: TGCAGTGCTGAGGACTATCAATTCACCGGGGAGCTGTTTTTT. The rearrangement joins TRBV20-1 to TRBJ2-2, with a weak D call TRBD2 (6 bases). The germline V gene encodes CDR1 DFQATT and CDR2 SNEGSKA (reference sequence). The germline V and J ends were trimmed by 5 bases and 4 bases, with 14 bases remaining between them. This CDR3 is built from 14 residues.

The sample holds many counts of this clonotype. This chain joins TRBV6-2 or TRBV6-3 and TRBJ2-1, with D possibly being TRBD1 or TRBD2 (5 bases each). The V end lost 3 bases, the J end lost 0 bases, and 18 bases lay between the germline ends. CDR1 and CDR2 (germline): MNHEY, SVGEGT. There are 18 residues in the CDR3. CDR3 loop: CASSYNPGAGSSYNEQFF. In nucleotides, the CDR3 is TGTGCCAGCAGTTATAACCCCGGGGCAGGGAGCTCCTACAATGAGCAGTTCTTC.

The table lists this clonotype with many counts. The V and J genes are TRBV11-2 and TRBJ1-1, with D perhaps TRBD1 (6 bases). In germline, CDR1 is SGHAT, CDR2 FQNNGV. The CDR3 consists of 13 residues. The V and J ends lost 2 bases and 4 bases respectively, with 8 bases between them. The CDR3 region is CASSLQQGTEAFF. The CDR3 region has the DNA TGTGCCAGCAGCTTACAACAGGGCACTGAAGCTTTCTTT.

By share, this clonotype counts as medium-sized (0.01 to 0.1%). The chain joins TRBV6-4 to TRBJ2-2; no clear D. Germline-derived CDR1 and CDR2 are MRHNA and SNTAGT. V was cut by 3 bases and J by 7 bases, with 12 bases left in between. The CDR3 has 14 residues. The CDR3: CASSDPSDHGELFF. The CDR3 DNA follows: TGTGCCAGCAGTGATCCTTCAGACCACGGGGAGCTGTTTTTT.

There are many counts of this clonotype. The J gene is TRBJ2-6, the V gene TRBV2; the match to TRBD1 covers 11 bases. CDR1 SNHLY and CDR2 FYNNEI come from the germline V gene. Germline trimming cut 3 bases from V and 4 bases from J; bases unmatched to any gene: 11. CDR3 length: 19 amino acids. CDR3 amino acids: CASSEKPGTGGGGANVLTF. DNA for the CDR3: TGTGCCAGCAGTGAGAAGCCTGGGACAGGGGGTGGCGGGGCCAACGTCCTGACTTTC.

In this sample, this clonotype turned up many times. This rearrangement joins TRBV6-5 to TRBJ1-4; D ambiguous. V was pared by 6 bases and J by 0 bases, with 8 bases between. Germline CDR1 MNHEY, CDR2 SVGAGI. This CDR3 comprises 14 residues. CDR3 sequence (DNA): TGTGCCAGCAGCACTTCTTCAACTAATGAAAAACTGTTTTTT. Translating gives CASSTSSTNEKLFF.

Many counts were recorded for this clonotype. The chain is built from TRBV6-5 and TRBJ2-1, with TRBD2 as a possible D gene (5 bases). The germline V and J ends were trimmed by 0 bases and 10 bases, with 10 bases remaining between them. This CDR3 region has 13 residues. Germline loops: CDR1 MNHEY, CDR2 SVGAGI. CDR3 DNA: TGTGCCAGCAGTTACTCGAGACGGGGAGAGCAGTTCTTC. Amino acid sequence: CASSYSRRGEQFF.

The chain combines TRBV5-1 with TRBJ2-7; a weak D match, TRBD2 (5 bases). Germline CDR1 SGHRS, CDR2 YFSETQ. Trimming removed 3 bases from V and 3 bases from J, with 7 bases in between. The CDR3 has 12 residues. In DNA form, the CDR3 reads TGCGCCAGCAGCTCCGGGGTCTACGAGCAGTACTTC. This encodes CASSSGVYEQYF.

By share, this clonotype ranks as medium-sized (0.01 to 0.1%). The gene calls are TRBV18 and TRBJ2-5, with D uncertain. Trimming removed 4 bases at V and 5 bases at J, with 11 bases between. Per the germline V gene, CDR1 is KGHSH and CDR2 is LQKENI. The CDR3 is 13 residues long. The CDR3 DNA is TGTGCCAGCTCACTCAAAGGGAAGGAGACCCAGTACTTC. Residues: CASSLKGKETQYF.

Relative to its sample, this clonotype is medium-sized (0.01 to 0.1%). Here the CDR3 DNA reads TGTGCCAGCAGCCCGTTGGGACCTGGAAACACCATATATTTT. Translating gives CASSPLGPGNTIYF. The V gene is TRBV14, the J gene TRBJ1-3, with D maybe TRBD1 (5 bases). The V end was cut by 4 bases, the J end by 2 bases, with 9 bases between. Germline V gives CDR1 SGHDN, CDR2 FVKESK. The CDR3 runs to 14 residues. Filled out from reference TRBV14 and TRBJ1-3, the complete variable domain reads EAGVTQFPSHSVIEKGQTVTLRCDPISGHDNLYWYRRVMGKEIKFLLHFVKESKQDESGMPNNRFLAERTGGTYSTLKVQPAELEDSGVYFCASSPLGPGNTIYFGEGSWLTVV.

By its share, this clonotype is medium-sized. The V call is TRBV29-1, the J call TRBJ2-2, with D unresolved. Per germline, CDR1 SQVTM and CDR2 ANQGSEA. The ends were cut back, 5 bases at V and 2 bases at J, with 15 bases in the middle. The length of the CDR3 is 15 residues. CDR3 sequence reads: CSVPPPGTNTGELFF. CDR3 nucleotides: TGCAGCGTTCCTCCCCCGGGTACTAACACCGGGGAGCTGTTTTTT.

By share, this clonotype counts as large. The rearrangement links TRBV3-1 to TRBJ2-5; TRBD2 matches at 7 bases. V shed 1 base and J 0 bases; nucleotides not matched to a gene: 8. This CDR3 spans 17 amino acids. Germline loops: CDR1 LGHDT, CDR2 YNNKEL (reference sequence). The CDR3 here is CASSQVTGGSNQETQYF. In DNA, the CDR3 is TGTGCCAGCAGCCAAGTTACAGGCGGGAGTAACCAAGAGACCCAGTACTTC.

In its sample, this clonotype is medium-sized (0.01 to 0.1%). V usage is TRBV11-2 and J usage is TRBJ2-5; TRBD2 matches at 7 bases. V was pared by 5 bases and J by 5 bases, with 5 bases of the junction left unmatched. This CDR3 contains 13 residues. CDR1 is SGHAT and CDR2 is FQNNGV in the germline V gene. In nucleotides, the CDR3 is TGTGCCAGCAGCCCGGGGGGAGGGGAGACCCAGTACTTC. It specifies CASSPGGGETQYF. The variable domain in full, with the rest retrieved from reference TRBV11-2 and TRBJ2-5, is EAGVAQSPRYKIIEKRQSVAFWCNPISGHATLYWYQQILGQGPKLLIQFQNNGVVDDSQLPKDRFSAERLKGVDSTLKIQPAKLEDSAVYLCASSPGGGETQYFGPGTRLLVL.

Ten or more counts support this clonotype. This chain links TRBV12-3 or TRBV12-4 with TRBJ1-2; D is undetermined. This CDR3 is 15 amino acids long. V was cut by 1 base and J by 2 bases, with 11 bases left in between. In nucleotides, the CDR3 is TGTGCCAGCAGTTTAGTAACAGAACCGAACTATGGCTACACCTTC. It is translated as CASSLVTEPNYGYTF.

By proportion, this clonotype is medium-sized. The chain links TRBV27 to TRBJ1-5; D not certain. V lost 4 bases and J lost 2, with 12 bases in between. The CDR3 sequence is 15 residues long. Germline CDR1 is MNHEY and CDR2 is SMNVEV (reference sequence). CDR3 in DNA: TGTGCCAGCAGTTGGGAGGGAAGGGGCAATCAGCCCCAGCATTTT. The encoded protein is CASSWEGRGNQPQHF.

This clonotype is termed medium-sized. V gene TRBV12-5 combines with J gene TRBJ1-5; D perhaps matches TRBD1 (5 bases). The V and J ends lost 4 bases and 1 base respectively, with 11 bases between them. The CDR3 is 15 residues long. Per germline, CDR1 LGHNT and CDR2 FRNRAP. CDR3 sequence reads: CASGSEWGSNQPQHF. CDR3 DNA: TGTGCTAGTGGTTCCGAATGGGGGAGCAATCAGCCCCAGCATTTT. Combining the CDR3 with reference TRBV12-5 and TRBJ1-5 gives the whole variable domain DARVTQTPRHKVTEMGQEVTMRCQPILGHNTVFWYRQTMMQGLELLAYFRNRAPLDDSGMPKDRFSAEMPDATLATLKIQPSEPRDSAVYFCASGSEWGSNQPQHFGDGTRLSIL.

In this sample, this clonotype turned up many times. CDR3 DNA sequence: TGCGCCAGCAGCTTGGAGGGGGGAAGAAACATTCAGTACTTC. Its protein product is CASSLEGGRNIQYF. The J gene is TRBJ2-4, the V gene TRBV5-1; D may correspond to TRBD1 or TRBD2 (6 bases each). The germline CDR1 and CDR2 sequences are SGHRS and YFSETQ. This CDR3 region has 14 residues. The ends were cut back, 0 bases at V and 6 bases at J, with 10 bases in the middle.